Listed here is a single TCR beta chain. The antigen is unknown. TCRdb reprocessed the 5' RACE reads with MiXCR, giving one entry per CDR3 protein. The sample yields roughly 70,000 distinct CDR3 sequences, more than 15% seen once. The sample is drawn from a study of early T cells in non-severe SARS-CoV-2 infection. Whole-study context: RNA in bulk from unsorted whole blood was sequenced, and chains were unpaired.

Study-level points and caveats: Matching against VDJdb likely underestimated virus-specific expansions, favoring anti-spike CD8.

The germline V gene encodes CDR1 SGHDT and CDR2 YYEEEE. Losses at the gene ends were 2 bases for V and 10 bases for J; bases not matched to a gene: 0. This CDR3 has 11 amino acids. The TCR originated in an adult who was a healthcare worker with PCR-confirmed SARS-CoV-2 infection or an uninfected control (not recorded which). The specimen comprised whole blood, sampled at baseline. The chain couples TRBV5-6 to TRBJ1-1; 9 bases fit TRBD1. CDR3 DNA sequence: TGTGCCAGCAGCTTACAGGGGGCAGCTTTCTTT. It codes for CASSLQGAAFF.